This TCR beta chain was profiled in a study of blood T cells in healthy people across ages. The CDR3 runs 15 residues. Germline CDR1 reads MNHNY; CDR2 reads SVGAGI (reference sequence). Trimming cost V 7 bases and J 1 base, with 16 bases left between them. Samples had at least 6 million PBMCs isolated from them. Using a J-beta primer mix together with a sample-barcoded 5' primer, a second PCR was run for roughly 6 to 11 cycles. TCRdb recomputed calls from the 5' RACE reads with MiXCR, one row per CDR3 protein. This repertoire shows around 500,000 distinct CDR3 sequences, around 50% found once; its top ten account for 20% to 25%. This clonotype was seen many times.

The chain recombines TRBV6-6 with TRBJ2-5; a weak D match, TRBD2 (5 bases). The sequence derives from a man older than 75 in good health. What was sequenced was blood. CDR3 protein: CASNREERTQETQYF. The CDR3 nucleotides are TGTGCCAGCAATAGAGAGGAGCGGACCCAAGAGACCCAGTACTTC.